The clone carrying this T cell receptor beta chain has just a few counts. The antigen is not known. TCRbeta library preparation incorporated unique molecular identifiers. One entry per CDR3 protein results from TCRdb running MiXCR on the PCR reads. Among 100,000 or so distinct CDR3 sequences listed, approximately 6% were seen once. The germline V gene has CDR1 DFQATT and CDR2 SNEGSKA (reference sequence). Trimming stripped 5 bases from V and 0 bases from J, with 10 bases between. This CDR3 region has 13 residues. The data stem from a study of T-cell reconstitution after alpha-beta-depleted transplantation in children. Broader study findings: It was newly produced T cells that mostly accounted for T-cell counts and diversity one year after transplant. TCRbeta diversity was high at day 60 in some patients (a result of surviving recipient T cells and thymic progenitors).

The starting material was PBMCs, mostly from graft donor cells, obtained 60 days after TCRalphabeta/CD19-depleted stem cell transplant. The genes are TRBV20-1 and TRBJ1-1; no definite D call. The sequence came from a female patient aged 2 to 10 who had a stem cell transplant for Fanconi anemia, so the T cells may come from the graft donor. The CDR3 is CSAAGHMNTEAFF. CDR3 bases: TGCAGTGCTGCAGGTCACATGAACACTGAAGCTTTCTTT.